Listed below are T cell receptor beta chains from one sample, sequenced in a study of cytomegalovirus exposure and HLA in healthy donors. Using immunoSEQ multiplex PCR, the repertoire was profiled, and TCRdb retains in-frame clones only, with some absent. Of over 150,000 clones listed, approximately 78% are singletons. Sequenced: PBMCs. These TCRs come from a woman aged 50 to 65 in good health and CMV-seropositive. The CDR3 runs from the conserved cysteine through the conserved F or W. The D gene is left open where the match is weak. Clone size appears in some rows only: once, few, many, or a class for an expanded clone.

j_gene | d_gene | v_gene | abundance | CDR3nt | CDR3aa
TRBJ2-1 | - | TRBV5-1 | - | TGCGCCAGCTCCCTTCTACCTTACAATGAGCAGTTCTTC | CASSLLPYNEQFF
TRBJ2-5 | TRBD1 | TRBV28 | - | TGTGCCAGCAGTTTTCCCGGGACAGGGGGCGCAGAGGCCCAAGAGACCCAGTACTTC | CASSFPGTGGAEAQETQYF
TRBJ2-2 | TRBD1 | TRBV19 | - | TGTGCCAGTAGTATAGGAGGGGGCCACACCGGGGAGCTGTTTTTT | CASSIGGGHTGELFF
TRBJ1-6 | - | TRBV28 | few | TGTGCCAGCAGTTCCCGGGACTTGGGTAATTCACCCCTCCACTTT | CASSSRDLGNSPLHF
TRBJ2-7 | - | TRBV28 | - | TGTGCCAGCAGACCTTCCACGGAGCCGGGGGAGCAGTACTTC | CASRPSTEPGEQYF
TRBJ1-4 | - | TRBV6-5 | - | TGTGCCAGCAGTTTAATACATGAGGCAACTAATGAAAAACTGTTTTTT | CASSLIHEATNEKLFF
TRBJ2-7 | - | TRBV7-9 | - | TGTGCCAGCAGCTTAGATCCCCAATCCTACGAGCAGTACTTC | CASSLDPQSYEQYF
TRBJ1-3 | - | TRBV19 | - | TGTGCCAGTACAAGGGGGGGAACTGACTCTGGAAACACCATATATTTT | CASTRGGTDSGNTIYF
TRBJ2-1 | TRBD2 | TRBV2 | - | TGTGCCAGCAGCCCCGGGGTAGCGGGAGGGCAGTTCTTC | CASSPGVAGGQFF
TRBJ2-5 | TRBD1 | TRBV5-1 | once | TGCGCCAGCAGCGCCGGACAGGGGCCGCAAGAGACCCAGTACTTC | CASSAGQGPQETQYF
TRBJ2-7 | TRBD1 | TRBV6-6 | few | TGTGCCAGCAGCTCCTCGACAGGGGGCTACGAGCAGTACTTC | CASSSSTGGYEQYF
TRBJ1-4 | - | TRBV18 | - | TGTGCCAGCTCGGATGACACAGCAACTAATGAAAAACTGTTTTTT | CASSDDTATNEKLFF
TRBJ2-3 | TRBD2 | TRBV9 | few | TGTGCCAGCAGCGGGAGGGTCGGACTAGCAACAGATACGCAGTATTTT | CASSGRVGLATDTQYF
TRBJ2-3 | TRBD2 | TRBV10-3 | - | TGTGCCATCGCCGTAGCGGGAGGGCGTGCAGATACGCAGTATTTT | CAIAVAGGRADTQYF
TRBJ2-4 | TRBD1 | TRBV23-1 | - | TGCGCCAGCAGTCACTTCTGGAACGACAGGGGGTCAACCAAAAACATTCAGTACTTC | CASSHFWNDRGSTKNIQYF
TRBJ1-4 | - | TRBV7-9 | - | TGTGCCAGCACCGAGCAGGTCGGCAATGAAAAACTGTTTTTT | CASTEQVGNEKLFF
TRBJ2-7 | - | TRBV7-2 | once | TGTGCCAGCAGCCCATCCTACGAGCAGTACTTC | CASSPSYEQYF
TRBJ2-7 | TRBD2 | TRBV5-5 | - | TGTGCCAGCACCCTTACAGGCGGGGGATCCTACGAGCAGTACTTC | CASTLTGGGSYEQYF
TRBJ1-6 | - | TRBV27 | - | TGTGCCAGCAGGGCGGGACTCTCACCCCTCCACTTT | CASRAGLSPLHF
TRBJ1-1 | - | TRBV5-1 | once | TGCGCCAGCAGCTTGGATGGAGACACTGAAGCTTTCTTT | CASSLDGDTEAFF
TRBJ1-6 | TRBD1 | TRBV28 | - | TGTGCCAGCAGGGGGAGACAGGGTGTTGGCTCACCCCTCCACTTT | CASRGRQGVGSPLHF
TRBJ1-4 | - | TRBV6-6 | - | TGTGCCAGCAGTTATACCCACCAGCAGGGACTTAAAAAACTGTTTTTT | CASSYTHQQGLKKLFF
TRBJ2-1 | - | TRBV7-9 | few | TGTTCCAGCAGCTTCTTGACATCTCAAACCCACAATGAGCAGTTCTTC | CSSSFLTSQTHNEQFF
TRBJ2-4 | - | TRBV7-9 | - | TGTGCCAGCAGCGGCCTAGCCAAAAACATTCAGTACTTC | CASSGLAKNIQYF
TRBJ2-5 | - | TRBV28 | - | TGTGCCAGCGCAACAGGGGGGGAAGAGACCCAGTACTTC | CASATGGEETQYF
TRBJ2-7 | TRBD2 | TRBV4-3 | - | TGCGCCAGCAGCCAAACGACTAGCGGGCCTTACGAGCAGTACTTC | CASSQTTSGPYEQYF
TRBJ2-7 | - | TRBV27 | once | TGTGCCAGCAGTTCAGGCACTAGCTCCTACGAGCAGTACTTC | CASSSGTSSYEQYF
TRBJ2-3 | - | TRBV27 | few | TGTGCCAGCAGTCAGACCCCCTCGGGGAGCACAGATACGCAGTATTTT | CASSQTPSGSTDTQYF
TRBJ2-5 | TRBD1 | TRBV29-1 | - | TGCAGCGCCAGGGACAGGGGGCCCGGTGAGACCCAGTACTTC | CSARDRGPGETQYF
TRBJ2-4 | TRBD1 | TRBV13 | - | TGTGCCAGCAGCTTAGTTGGACAGGGCGAAAACATTCAGTACTTC | CASSLVGQGENIQYF
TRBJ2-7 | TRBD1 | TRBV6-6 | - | TGTGCCAGCAGTTCCACCGGGGACAGCCGCTACGAGCAGTACTTC | CASSSTGDSRYEQYF
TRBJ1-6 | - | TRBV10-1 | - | TGCGCCAGCAGTTTGGGGGGTACCGGTTCACCCCTCCACTTT | CASSLGGTGSPLHF
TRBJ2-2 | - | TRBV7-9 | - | TGTGCCAGCAGTCGAGCTACTGCTAACGGGGAGCTGTTTTTT | CASSRATANGELFF
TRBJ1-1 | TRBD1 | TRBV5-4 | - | TGTGCCAGCAGCCTAAAACTGACAGGGGGTACTGAAGCTTTCTTT | CASSLKLTGGTEAFF
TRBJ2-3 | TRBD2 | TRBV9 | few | TGTGCCAGCAGCCCCGGAAATAGCGGGGGGGCAGTAAATACGCAGTATTTT | CASSPGNSGGAVNTQYF
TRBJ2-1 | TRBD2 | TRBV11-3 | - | TGTGCCAGCATCCTGCTTAGGTCTAGCGGGAGAGGTGAGCAGTTCTTC | CASILLRSSGRGEQFF
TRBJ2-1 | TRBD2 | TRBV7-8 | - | TGTGCCAGCAGCTTTAGCGGGTCCTACAATGAGCAGTTCTTC | CASSFSGSYNEQFF
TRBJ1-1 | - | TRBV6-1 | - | TGTGCCAGCCGGAGAGCTGAAGCTTTCTTT | CASRRAEAFF
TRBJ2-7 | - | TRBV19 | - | TGTGCCAGTAGTCCCGGGCGGGGAAGATACGAGCAGTACTTC | CASSPGRGRYEQYF
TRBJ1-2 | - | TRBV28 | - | TGTGCCAGCAGTTTTAACAGGAATAATGGCTACACCTTC | CASSFNRNNGYTF
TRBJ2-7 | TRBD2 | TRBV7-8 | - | TGTGCCAGCAGCTCCACTAGCGGAACCTCCTACGAGCAGTACTTC | CASSSTSGTSYEQYF
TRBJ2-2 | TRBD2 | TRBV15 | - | TGTGCCACCAGCGGGGGGGTAGCGGGCACCGGGGAGCTGTTTTTT | CATSGGVAGTGELFF
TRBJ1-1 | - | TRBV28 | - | TGTGCCAGCAGTTCCTACCCCGAGAGGTTTCACACTGAAGCTTTCTTT | CASSSYPERFHTEAFF
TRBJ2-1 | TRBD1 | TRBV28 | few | TGTGCCAGCAGTTCCAGGGGACAGGGGGCGCGGGAGCAGTTCTTC | CASSSRGQGAREQFF
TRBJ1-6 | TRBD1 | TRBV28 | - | TGTGCCAGCACCCCTTCGACAGGGATTGGTTCACCCCTCCACTTT | CASTPSTGIGSPLHF
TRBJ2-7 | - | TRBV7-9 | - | TGTGCCAGCAGCTTAGAGAGGTGGGGCTCACTCCAGTACGAGCAGTACTTC | CASSLERWGSLQYEQYF
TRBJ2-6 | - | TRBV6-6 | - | TGTGCCAGCAGCCTGGGCGGGGCCAACGTCCTGACTTTC | CASSLGGANVLTF
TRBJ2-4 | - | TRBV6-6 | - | TGTGCCAGCAGCCCGACAAGTTTTATAGCCAAAAACATTCAGTACTTC | CASSPTSFIAKNIQYF
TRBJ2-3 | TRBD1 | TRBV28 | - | TGTGCCAGCAGTTCCCAGACAGGGGTTAGCACAGATACGCAGTATTTT | CASSSQTGVSTDTQYF